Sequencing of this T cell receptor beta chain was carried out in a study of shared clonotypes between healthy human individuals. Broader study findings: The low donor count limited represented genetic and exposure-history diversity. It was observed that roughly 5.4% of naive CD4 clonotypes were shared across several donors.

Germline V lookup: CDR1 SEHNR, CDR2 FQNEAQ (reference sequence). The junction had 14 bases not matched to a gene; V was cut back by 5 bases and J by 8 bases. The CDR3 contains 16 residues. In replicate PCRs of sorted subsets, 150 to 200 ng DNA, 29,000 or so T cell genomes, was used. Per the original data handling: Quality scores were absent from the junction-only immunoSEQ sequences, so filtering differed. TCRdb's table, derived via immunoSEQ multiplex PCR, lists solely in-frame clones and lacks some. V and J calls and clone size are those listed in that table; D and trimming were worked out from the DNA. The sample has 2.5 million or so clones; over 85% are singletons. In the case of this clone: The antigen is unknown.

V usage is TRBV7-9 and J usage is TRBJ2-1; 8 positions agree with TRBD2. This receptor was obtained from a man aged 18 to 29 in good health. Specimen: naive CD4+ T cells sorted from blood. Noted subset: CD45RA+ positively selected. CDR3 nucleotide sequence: TGTGCCAGCAGCCGTAGATCGGGGGGGCCTGAGGATGAGCAGTTCTTC. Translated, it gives CASSRRSGGPEDEQFF. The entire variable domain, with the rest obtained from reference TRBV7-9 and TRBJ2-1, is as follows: DTGVSQNPRHKITKRGQNVTFRCDPISEHNRLYWYRQTLGQGPEFLTYFQNEAQLEKSRLLSDRFSAERPKGSFSTLEIQRTEQGDSAMYLCASSRRSGGPEDEQFFGPGTRLTVL.